The 19 T cell receptor beta chains given below trace back to one sample, sequenced in a study of response to subunit inactivated influenza vaccine. TCRdb itself ran the RT-PCR reads through MiXCR, one entry per CDR3 protein. The table shows under 800,000 distinct CDR3 sequences, with over 11% occurring only once. Specimen: PBMCs from blood, collected less than 15 days before vaccination. These receptors were taken from a man aged 45-60 years who received an inactivated influenza vaccine.

This clonotype was detected only a few times. The V and J genes are TRBV11-2 and TRBJ1-5; tentatively, D is TRBD1 (5 bases). Trimming left V 1 base short and J 7 bases short, with 11 bases between. The CDR3 sequence is 14 residues long. Germline CDR1 SGHAT, CDR2 FQNNGV. Written as DNA, the CDR3 is TGTGCCAGCAGCTTAGGTCGGGGGATGCAGCCCCAGCATTTT. Translation gives CASSLGRGMQPQHF.

The genes are TRBV6-1 and TRBJ1-2; D remains unclear. The CDR3 spans 12 residues. Trimming removed 6 bases from V and 8 bases from J, with 13 bases in between. CDR1 and CDR2 (germline): MNHNS, SASEGT. For the CDR3, the DNA is TGTGCCAGCAGCATGGACCGACCCGGCTACACCTTC. Translated, it gives CASSMDRPGYTF.

The chain carries TRBV20-1 and TRBJ2-3; 11 bases are shared with TRBD2. The germline gives CDR1 DFQATT, CDR2 SNEGSKA (reference sequence). The CDR3 is 19 amino acids. V lost 0 bases, J lost 3 bases, and 14 bases stayed unmatched. In DNA form, the CDR3 reads TGCAGTGCTAGAGATCCGCTAGCGGGAGGCAATTTAGGAACAGATACGCAGTATTTT. This sequence encodes CSARDPLAGGNLGTDTQYF.

This clonotype has only a few counts. V gene TRBV7-2 combines with J gene TRBJ2-3, with D uncertain. Germline assignment: CDR1 SGHTA and CDR2 FQGNSA. Trimming removed 3 bases at V and 4 bases at J, with 5 bases between. The CDR3 has 12 residues. The CDR3 loop is CASSFVSDTQYF. The CDR3 region has the DNA TGTGCCAGCAGCTTCGTCTCAGATACGCAGTATTTT. The complete variable domain, with remaining parts taken from reference TRBV7-2 and TRBJ2-3, reads GAGVSQSPSNKVTEKGKDVELRCDPISGHTALYWYRQSLGQGLEFLIYFQGNSAPDKSGLPSDRFSAERTGGSVSTLTIQRTQQEDSAVYLCASSFVSDTQYFGPGTRLTVL.

This clonotype was observed a few times. The chain recombines TRBV20-1 with TRBJ1-2; D unclear. Trimming took 0 bases from V and 8 from J, leaving 19 bases between them. The CDR3 sequence is 15 residues long. Germline CDR1 reads DFQATT; CDR2 reads SNEGSKA (reference sequence). CDR3 nucleotides: TGCAGTGCTAGAGATCGGCTGCCAACTCTGGGAGGCTACACCTTC. Amino acid sequence: CSARDRLPTLGGYTF.

With regard to this clonotype: Possible read error: a much larger clone is one base away. The rearrangement uses TRBV29-1 and TRBJ2-3; possibly TRBD1 for D (6 bases). The CDR3 loop spans 12 amino acids. Germline CDR1 SQVTM, CDR2 ANQGSEA. The CDR3 DNA is TGCAGCGGAAGCCTAGGGGGAGATACGCAGTCTTTT. Amino acid sequence: CSGSLGGDTQSF.

This clonotype was seen a few times. V usage is TRBV20-1 and J usage is TRBJ2-1; D is uncertain. CDR3 length: 10 amino acids. Trimming removed 8 bases at V and 7 bases at J, with 9 bases between. Germline CDR1 and CDR2: DFQATT and SNEGSKA (reference sequence). The CDR3 region is CSLSANEQFF. The CDR3 nucleotides are TGCAGTCTATCCGCGAATGAGCAGTTCTTC.

Only a few counts were recorded for this clonotype. Germline is not matched at one junction end, which may reflect a read error. The chain recombines TRBV28 with TRBJ1-2; no reliable D call. Germline V gene data show CDR1 as MDHEN and CDR2 as SYDVKM. The CDR3 runs to 14 residues. CDR3 region: CASSLAAAGYGYSF. CDR3 nucleotide sequence: TGTGCCAGCAGTTTGGCCGCGGCGGGGTATGGCTACAGCTTC.

This clonotype was counted between two and nine times. The chain couples TRBV6-1 to TRBJ1-1; a weak D match, TRBD1 (6 bases). Germline lookup yields CDR1 MNHNS and CDR2 SASEGT. V was pared by 0 bases and J by 10 bases, with 21 bases between. This CDR3 has 16 amino acids. CDR3 region: CASSEASSPGTTAAFF. CDR3 in DNA: TGTGCCAGCAGTGAAGCAAGTTCACCCGGGACAACGGCAGCTTTCTTT.

V usage is TRBV7-2 and J usage is TRBJ2-7, with D tentatively TRBD2 (6 bases). The CDR3 runs 15 residues. V was clipped by 3 bases and J by 2 bases, with 14 bases between them. Germline-derived CDR1 and CDR2 are SGHTA and FQGNSA. CDR3 coding DNA: TGTGCCAGCAGCTTTGAGGGAGGCCCTACCTACGAGCAGTACTTC. Encoded protein: CASSFEGGPTYEQYF.

The rearrangement uses TRBV5-6 and TRBJ2-3; 7 bases agree with TRBD2. The CDR3 runs to 14 residues. CDR1 and CDR2 (germline): SGHDT, YYEEEE. V lost 2 bases, J lost 2 bases, and 2 bases stayed unmatched. CDR3 DNA sequence: TGTGCCAGCAGCTTTGGGACTATCACAGATACGCAGTATTTT. It specifies CASSFGTITDTQYF.

This clonotype has ten or more counts. The chain recombines TRBV11-2 with TRBJ2-2, with D unclear. The CDR3 spans 14 residues. The V gene lost 1 base and the J gene lost 5 bases, with 8 bases spanning the gap. CDR1 is SGHAT and CDR2 is FQNNGV in the germline V gene. In DNA, the CDR3 is TGTGCCAGCAGCTTAGGGACGGTTACCGGGGAGCTGTTTTTT. It specifies CASSLGTVTGELFF.

This clonotype has ten or more counts. The chain employs TRBV12-3 or TRBV12-4 and TRBJ1-1, with D tentatively TRBD1 (6 bases). V lost 2 bases to trimming and J lost 4 bases, with 11 bases between them. The CDR3 is made up of 14 amino acids. CDR3 nucleotides: TGTGCCAGCAGTTTAAGGACAGTCTCCACTGAAGCTTTCTTT. Its protein product is CASSLRTVSTEAFF.

The J gene is TRBJ2-1, the V gene TRBV7-6; TRBD2 agrees at 14 bases. The CDR3 loop spans 17 amino acids. Germline CDR1 SGHVS, CDR2 FNYEAQ. The V and J ends lost 1 base and 3 bases, in that order; junction bases with no gene match: 2. The CDR3 DNA reads as TGTGCCAGCAGCTTAGGGACTAGCGGGAGGCGCTACAATGAGCAGTTCTTC. This encodes CASSLGTSGRRYNEQFF.

This rearrangement joins TRBV6-5 to TRBJ2-3; weak D call: TRBD2 (5 bases). Trimming left V 4 bases short and J 0 bases short, with 11 bases between. The CDR3 is made up of 15 amino acids. Per germline, CDR1 MNHEY and CDR2 SVGAGI. The CDR3 DNA is TGTGCCAGCAGTTTGAGGGCTAGAAGCACAGATACGCAGTATTTT. Amino acids: CASSLRARSTDTQYF.

This chain joins TRBV5-1 and TRBJ2-1, with D hard to call. V lost 5 bases and J 6 bases, leaving 9 bases between the germline ends. Germline lookup yields CDR1 SGHRS and CDR2 YFSETQ. The CDR3 spans 12 residues. CDR3 loop: CASRQAGNEQFF. In DNA, the CDR3 is TGCGCCAGCAGGCAGGCAGGCAATGAGCAGTTCTTC.

This clonotype has only a few counts. The chain combines TRBV4-3 with TRBJ2-1; 8 bases match TRBD2. This CDR3 is built from 16 residues. Germline CDR1 and CDR2: LGHNA and YSLEER. The V gene end was trimmed by 1 base and the J gene end by 4 bases; junction bases not matched to a gene: 6. The DNA of the CDR3 is TGCGCCAGCAGCCAAGCGGGAGGGTTTCTTTACAATGAGCAGTTCTTC. This gives the protein CASSQAGGFLYNEQFF.

This clonotype was recorded many times. The gene calls are TRBV7-2 and TRBJ2-4; 11 bases align to TRBD2. The germline V gene encodes CDR1 SGHTA and CDR2 FQGNSA. Trimming removed 5 bases from V and 5 bases from J; junction bases left unmatched: 2. The CDR3 is 14 amino acids. This chain's CDR3 is CASSRGLAENIQYF. The CDR3 region has the DNA TGTGCCAGCAGCAGGGGACTAGCGGAAAACATTCAGTACTTC. Filled out from reference TRBV7-2 and TRBJ2-4, the complete variable domain reads GAGVSQSPSNKVTEKGKDVELRCDPISGHTALYWYRQSLGQGLEFLIYFQGNSAPDKSGLPSDRFSAERTGGSVSTLTIQRTQQEDSAVYLCASSRGLAENIQYFGAGTRLSVL.

This clonotype was detected only a few times. The CDR3 spells CSARDVWRLETQYF. The CDR3 region has the DNA TGCAGTGCTAGAGATGTATGGAGGTTAGAGACCCAGTACTTC. V is TRBV20-1 and J is TRBJ2-5, with a weak D call TRBD2 (5 bases). Germline CDR1 is DFQATT and CDR2 is SNEGSKA (reference sequence). V was shortened by 0 bases and J by 4 bases, with 12 bases between the two germline ends. This CDR3 comprises 14 residues.